The present TCR beta chain was sequenced within a study of T cells after posttransplantation cyclophosphamide. Regarding the study as a whole: TRB overlap between skin or GI tissue T cells and blood was limited.

This clone showed up many times. Its specificity is not known. This related bone marrow graft donor gave peripheral blood on the day of marrow donation. Germline V gene data show CDR1 as SGHRS and CDR2 as YFSETQ. With V trimmed by 2 bases and J by 0 bases, 8 bases remained unmatched. The CDR3 sequence is 17 residues long. Sequencing used immunoSEQ multiplex PCR; TCRdb keeps in-frame clones, though not all of them. The sample is made up of under 45,000 clones, none counted only once. The source of this sequence is a woman between 50 and 59 years old in good health and a related stem cell transplant donor. Sequenced: PBMCs. The rearrangement links TRBV5-1 to TRBJ1-3, with 7 bases aligning to TRBD1. CDR3 in DNA: TGCGCCAGCAGCTTAAAGCCCTCAGGGGGCTCTGGAAACACCATATATTTT. It encodes CASSLKPSGGSGNTIYF.